This T cell receptor beta chain was identified in a study of CD8+CD57+ T cells in acquired aplastic anemia. Findings and caveats of the study: CD8+ Simpson's diversity showed no significant patient-control difference. Approximately 27 CD8+ CDR3 sequences occurred in both the patients and the controls.

Patients chosen for sequencing had CD8+CD57+ cells that had expanded, as shown by flow cytometry. TCR beta VDJ and CDR3 profiling used genomic DNA as template. Via MiXCR, TCRdb re-called the reads, giving one row per CDR3 protein. Among around 170,000 distinct CDR3 sequences listed, 48% were seen once. This clonotype was counted between two and nine times. Its antigen remains unknown. This TCR came from a human donor with aplastic anemia. The specimen was sorted CD4+, CD8+, or CD8+CD57+ T cells (not recorded which) from PBMCs.

In DNA form, the CDR3 reads TGCAGCGTATCAGATGGCTCTGGAAACACCATATATTTT. Amino acid sequence: CSVSDGSGNTIYF. The chain has TRBV29-1 and TRBJ1-3; D is uncertain. Trimming removed 6 bases at V and 0 bases at J, with 9 bases between. Germline V gene lookup returns CDR1 SQVTM and CDR2 ANQGSEA. This CDR3 contains 13 residues.